A single sample gave rise to the 19 T cell receptor beta chains below, sequenced in a study of blood T cell repertoires in COVID-19 (TCRdb year 2020). The library was generated by the immunoSEQ multiplex PCR assay. Entries here come from immuneACCESS through TCRdb and include only in-frame sequences with V and J called. Some clones fail to appear in such tables; in the studies checked, an unresolved V gene covers under half of the shortfall, and the cause of the remainder is unknown. This sample has hundreds of thousands of clones in its table, and approximately 82% of those were observed once. The top ten clonotypes cover approximately 1.9% of the sample. Sequenced: peripheral blood. The source is an elderly woman with acute or convalescent COVID-19.

J is TRBJ2-2 and V is TRBV11-3; D is unresolved. The CDR3 covers 14 residues. Germline V CDR1 and CDR2: SGHNT, YENEEA. Trimming shortened V by 0 bases and J by 5 bases, and 7 bases separated the two germline ends. This chain's CDR3 is CASSLDFRTGELFF. In nucleotides, the CDR3 is TGTGCCAGCAGCTTAGATTTCAGGACCGGGGAGCTGTTTTTT. Based on the CDR3 plus reference TRBV11-3 and TRBJ2-2, the full variable domain is EAGVVQSPRYKIIEKKQPVAFWCNPISGHNTLYWYLQNLGQGPELLIRYENEEAVDDSQLPKDRFSAERLKGVDSTLKIQPAELGDSAVYLCASSLDFRTGELFFGEGSRLTVL.

This clone has just one count. The chain is built from TRBV25-1 and TRBJ2-2, with TRBD2 matching over 11 bases. Trimming at V came to 0 bases and at J to 6 bases, leaving 6 bases not matched to a gene. This CDR3 comprises 17 residues. In germline, CDR1 is MGHDK, CDR2 SYGVNS. This CDR3 is CASSEYGLAGGAGELFF. The CDR3 DNA sequence: TGTGCCAGCAGTGAATACGGTCTAGCGGGAGGAGCCGGGGAGCTGTTTTTT.

V and J are TRBV7-2 and TRBJ2-1; TRBD1 matches at 7 bases. This CDR3 comprises 15 residues. V was pared by 1 base and J by 5 bases, with 5 bases of the junction left unmatched. Germline V gene data show CDR1 as SGHTA and CDR2 as FQGNSA. The CDR3 DNA follows: TGTGCCAGCAGCTTAGTAACAGGGGTGGACAATGAGCAGTTCTTC. Its translation: CASSLVTGVDNEQFF.

The genes are TRBV5-1 and TRBJ2-2; D gene ambiguous. V was clipped by 2 bases and J by 0 bases, with 8 bases between them. The V gene's germline CDR1 is SGHRS and CDR2 YFSETQ. The CDR3 extends over 15 amino acids. The DNA for the CDR3 is TGCGCCAGCAGCTTTCTCGTAACGAACACCGGGGAGCTGTTTTTT. Translated: CASSFLVTNTGELFF.

This sequence joins TRBV28 and TRBJ2-2; tentative D call: TRBD2 (5 bases). Trimming removed 8 bases at V and 2 bases at J, with 15 bases between. The germline V gene encodes CDR1 MDHEN and CDR2 SYDVKM. This CDR3 spans 15 amino acids. CDR3 sequence reads: CASHTSVINTGELFF. DNA of the CDR3: TGTGCCAGCCACACTAGTGTAATTAACACCGGGGAGCTGTTTTTT.

The CDR3 DNA reads TGTGCCAGCGCCCTCCTAGGGGTGAACACTGAAGCTTTCTTT. Its protein product is CASALLGVNTEAFF. V is TRBV14 and J is TRBJ1-1; D might be TRBD1 (5 bases). Trimming took 8 bases from V and 0 from J, leaving 13 bases between them. The CDR3 consists of 14 residues. Germline V gene data show CDR1 as SGHDN and CDR2 as FVKESK.

The gene calls are TRBV6-5 and TRBJ1-1; a possible D gene is TRBD1 (6 bases). Trimming took 2 bases from V and 6 from J, leaving 13 bases between them. The CDR3 length is 14 residues. Germline V CDR1 and CDR2: MNHEY, SVGAGI. The CDR3 nucleotides are TGTGCCAGCAGTTACACACCCGGACAGTCTGAAGCTTTCTTT. Translating gives CASSYTPGQSEAFF.

In this sample, this clone turned up a few times. This chain connects TRBV20-1 to TRBJ2-7, with D possibly being TRBD2 (6 bases). Deletions cut 3 bases from V and 0 bases from J, with 15 bases between. CDR3 length: 15 amino acids. The germline gives CDR1 DFQATT, CDR2 SNEGSKA (reference sequence). CDR3 sequence: CSASSRGYSSYEQYF. The CDR3 nucleotides are TGCAGTGCTAGTAGTCGGGGGTATTCCTCCTACGAGCAGTACTTC.

This clone was detected only a few times. V is TRBV28 and J is TRBJ1-5; tentative D call: TRBD1 (5 bases). The V and J ends lost 6 bases and 7 bases respectively, with 16 bases between them. Germline CDR1 is MDHEN and CDR2 is SYDVKM. The length of the CDR3 is 14 residues. CDR3 sequence (DNA): TGTGCCAGCAGGGGAGCGGGCTCAGGGCAGCCCCAGCATTTT. This sequence encodes CASRGAGSGQPQHF.

V is TRBV5-6 and J is TRBJ1-6, with 11 bases that match TRBD1. This CDR3 is built from 15 residues. Germline V CDR1 and CDR2: SGHDT, YYEEEE. Unmatched junction bases numbered 6, after V lost 4 bases and J lost 9 bases. The CDR3 region is CASSGRDRGFSPLHF. The CDR3 nucleotides read TGTGCCAGCAGCGGAAGGGACAGGGGGTTTTCACCCCTCCACTTT.

The chain recombines TRBV5-1 with TRBJ2-1; 8 bases agree with TRBD2. The germline CDR1 and CDR2 sequences are SGHRS and YFSETQ. Trimming cost V 8 bases and J 5 bases; bases outside gene matches: 21. The CDR3 is 18 amino acids. This CDR3 reads CARAQGQAAGGIHNEQFF. CDR3 coding DNA: TGCGCCAGGGCCCAGGGACAAGCGGCGGGAGGAATTCACAATGAGCAGTTCTTC.

The rearrangement links TRBV7-9 to TRBJ2-4, with D perhaps matching TRBD2 (6 bases). V lost 5 bases and J 0 bases, leaving 17 bases between the germline ends. The CDR3 has 17 amino acids. In germline, CDR1 is SEHNR, CDR2 FQNEAQ (reference sequence). CDR3 sequence (DNA): TGTGCCAGCAGCCCTAAGGGACTGGCCGTAGCCAAAAACATTCAGTACTTC. This translates into CASSPKGLAVAKNIQYF.

The chain employs TRBV24-1 and TRBJ1-1, with 8 nucleotides matching TRBD1. The germline CDR1 and CDR2 sequences are KGHDR and SFDVKD. This CDR3 contains 19 residues. J lost 1 base, V lost 1 base, and 13 bases had no gene match. CDR3: CATSDLLRGLTGENTEAFF. The CDR3 DNA reads TGTGCCACCAGTGATTTACTTAGAGGATTGACAGGGGAGAACACTGAAGCTTTCTTT.

V is TRBV7-9 and J is TRBJ2-7, with 9 nucleotides matching TRBD1. The CDR3 consists of 15 residues. Germline V gene data show CDR1 as SEHNR and CDR2 as FQNEAQ (reference sequence). V was pared by 1 base and J by 4 bases, with 5 bases of the junction left unmatched. The CDR3 region is CASSLVGTGSYEQYF. The CDR3 nucleotides read TGTGCCAGCAGCTTAGTCGGGACAGGGAGTTACGAGCAGTACTTC.

This sequence joins TRBV21-1 and TRBJ2-3; TRBD1 is the table's D call, not checked against the DNA. TRBV21-1 is recorded as a pseudogene. The CDR3 contains 15 residues. CDR3 nucleotides: TGTGCCAGCAGCACCGAGACAGGGAACCCAGATACGCAGTATTTT. This translates into CASSTETGNPDTQYF.

This clone was found many times. The chain links TRBV5-4 to TRBJ1-2, with 9 bases lining up with TRBD1. Germline V gene sequence: CDR1 SGHNT, CDR2 YYREEE (reference sequence). The CDR3 is made up of 16 amino acids. Unmatched junction bases numbered 8, after V lost 3 bases and J lost 2 bases. The chain's CDR3 is CASSSLNDRGNYGYTF. DNA of the CDR3: TGTGCCAGCAGCTCCCTTAACGACAGGGGGAACTATGGCTACACCTTC.

The chain links TRBV5-1 to TRBJ2-7, with 16 bases identical to TRBD2. The CDR3 runs to 16 residues. The J segment lost 4 bases and the V segment lost 4 bases, leaving 5 bases of the junction unmatched. Germline lookup yields CDR1 SGHRS and CDR2 YFSETQ. CDR3 residues: CASSPGLAGGLYEQYF. The CDR3 nucleotides are TGCGCCAGCAGCCCGGGACTAGCGGGAGGGCTATACGAGCAGTACTTC.

The chain joins TRBV3-1 (or the pseudogene TRBV3-2) to TRBJ1-2; tentative D call: TRBD1 (6 bases). CDR1 is LGHDT and CDR2 is YNNKEL in the germline V gene (reference sequence). The CDR3 runs 15 residues. V shed 5 bases and J shed 6 bases, with 19 bases lying between them. CDR3 protein: CASSSKARGKNGYTF. CDR3 in DNA: TGTGCCAGCAGCTCGAAAGCCAGGGGAAAAAATGGCTACACCTTC.

The gene calls are TRBV19 and TRBJ2-5; the D gene is possibly TRBD2 (6 bases). Germline-derived CDR1 and CDR2 are LNHDA and SQIVND (reference sequence). CDR3 length: 14 residues. V was clipped by 4 bases and J by 4 bases, with 13 bases between them. CDR3 sequence reads: CASSSGTGIETQYF. As DNA, the CDR3 is TGTGCCAGTAGTAGCGGGACGGGGATAGAGACCCAGTACTTC.